This TCR beta chain came from a study of T cells in Graves' hyperthyroidism and ophthalmopathy. This clonotype was seen ten or more times. This CDR3 contains 17 residues. V lost 4 bases and J lost 1; bases outside the gene matches: 10. Germline CDR1 and CDR2: SEHNR and FQNEAQ (reference sequence). Amplified TCR beta CDR3 regions derived from RNA transcripts. TCR CDR3 regions were first amplified by RT-PCR with HTBI primers. A single record per CDR3 protein comes from TCRdb applying MiXCR to the multiplex PCR reads. The table has around 240,000 distinct CDR3 sequences, 14% to 15% seen once. Material: blood. The TCR sequence derives from a woman aged 40-49 years with Graves' hyperthyroidism that later progressed to Graves' ophthalmopathy. The chain combines TRBV7-9 with TRBJ1-3; 7 bases line up with TRBD1. CDR3 sequence reads: CASSSVVQGRSGNTIYF. CDR3 sequence (DNA): TGTGCCAGCAGCTCCGTAGTACAGGGGAGATCTGGAAACACCATATATTTT.